Below are 31 T cell receptor beta chains sequenced from a single sample in a study of identifying expanded T cells in peripheral blood. Profiled with immunoSEQ multiplex PCR; TCRdb holds only in-frame clones, not every one. The sample has 75,000 to 95,000 clones; about 90% are singletons. Sequenced material: blood. These receptors originate from a person aged 18-70 years in good health.

This clone was found once. The chain uses TRBV11-3 and TRBJ2-1; TRBD2 matches at 13 bases. The CDR3 consists of 17 residues. Losses at the gene ends were 1 base for V and 9 bases for J; bases not matched to a gene: 9. The germline gives CDR1 SGHNT, CDR2 YENEEA. In nucleotides, the CDR3 is TGTGCCAGCAGCTTAGGGGCCGGGACTAGCGGGATGGTTGAGCAGTTCTTC. It yields the protein CASSLGAGTSGMVEQFF.

The chain has TRBV2 and TRBJ2-1; TRBD2 agrees at 7 bases. Looked up from germline, CDR1 is SNHLY and CDR2 is FYNNEI. The CDR3 totals 16 residues. Trimming cost V 4 bases and J 4 bases; bases outside gene matches: 10. The CDR3 region is CASSGPGASGYNEQFF. CDR3 coding DNA: TGTGCCAGCAGTGGGCCCGGGGCTAGCGGATACAATGAGCAGTTCTTC.

The chain couples TRBV7-2 to TRBJ1-5, with D perhaps TRBD1 (6 bases). With 0 bases removed from V and 4 bases from J, the gap between germline ends came to 7 bases. Germline V gene data show CDR1 as SGHTA and CDR2 as FQGNSA. The length of the CDR3 is 14 residues. CDR3 in amino acids: CASSLATGNQPQHF. CDR3 nucleotide sequence: TGTGCCAGCAGCTTAGCCACAGGGAATCAGCCCCAGCATTTT.

The chain uses TRBV19 and TRBJ1-1; tentative D call: TRBD1 (5 bases). The CDR3 covers 16 residues. V lost 7 bases to trimming and J lost 1 base, with 19 bases between them. From germline, CDR1 is LNHDA and CDR2 SQIVND (reference sequence). CDR3 sequence reads: CASTPRLGQGNTEAFF. The DNA for the CDR3 is TGTGCCAGTACCCCCCGGTTAGGCCAGGGGAACACTGAAGCTTTCTTT.

The rearrangement links TRBV7-2 to TRBJ2-5; no clear D gene. The CDR3 covers 15 residues. CDR1 and CDR2 (germline): SGHTA, FQGNSA. Trimming stripped 0 bases from V and 2 bases from J, with 10 bases between. The CDR3 coding sequence is TGTGCCAGCAGCTTAGCGCTAACCGATCAAGAGACCCAGTACTTC. Its translation: CASSLALTDQETQYF.

The chain employs TRBV19 and TRBJ1-5, with D possibly being TRBD1 (5 bases). CDR1 is LNHDA and CDR2 is SQIVND in the germline V gene (reference sequence). V lost 3 bases, J lost 3 bases, and 12 bases lay in between. This CDR3 spans 15 amino acids. CDR3 residues: CASSMGTGVNQPQHF. The CDR3 nucleotides are TGTGCCAGTAGTATGGGTACAGGTGTCAATCAGCCCCAGCATTTT.

The rearrangement uses TRBV5-1 and TRBJ2-2; D may be TRBD1 (5 bases). The CDR3 sequence is 15 residues long. The germline V gene encodes CDR1 SGHRS and CDR2 YFSETQ. Trimming took off 8 bases at V and 1 base at J, with 15 bases between the two ends. The CDR3 here is CASRAGSVNTGELFF. CDR3 bases: TGCGCCAGTCGAGCAGGGTCGGTGAACACCGGGGAGCTGTTTTTT.

The chain has TRBV27 and TRBJ2-6; 10 nucleotides match TRBD1. The CDR3 sequence is 16 residues long. Germline trimming cut 7 bases from V and 2 bases from J; bases unmatched to any gene: 5. CDR1 MNHEY and CDR2 SMNVEV come from the germline V gene (reference sequence). The CDR3 region has the DNA TGTGCCAGCAAAGAGACAGGGGGCGCTGGGGCCAACGTCCTGACTTTC. Translating gives CASKETGGAGANVLTF.

The chain couples TRBV7-9 to TRBJ2-3, with D perhaps TRBD1 or TRBD2 (6 bases each). V was trimmed by 4 bases and J by 6 bases, leaving 17 bases between them. The germline gives CDR1 SEHNR, CDR2 FQNEAQ (reference sequence). The CDR3 runs 15 residues. Here the CDR3 DNA reads TGTGCCAGCAGCTCGGGACTCCTAAGGGGGGATACGCAGTATTTT. It is translated as CASSSGLLRGDTQYF.

The gene calls are TRBV7-2 and TRBJ2-1, with 7 bases aligning to TRBD1. CDR1 and CDR2 from the germline V gene are SGHTA and FQGNSA. The junction had 8 bases not matched to a gene; V was cut back by 5 bases and J by 4 bases. The CDR3 loop spans 15 amino acids. The CDR3 region has the DNA TGTGCCAGCAGCACGACAGGGTTGGGGTACAATGAGCAGTTCTTC. This translates into CASSTTGLGYNEQFF.

This clone was seen a few times. The V gene is TRBV2, the J gene TRBJ1-1; possible D gene TRBD1, 5 bases. Germline assignment: CDR1 SNHLY and CDR2 FYNNEI. CDR3 length: 13 amino acids. Trimming stripped 7 bases from V and 3 bases from J, with 12 bases between. The CDR3 spells CASTSRVDTEAFF. CDR3 coding DNA: TGTGCCAGCACCTCCAGGGTGGACACTGAAGCTTTCTTT.

The V gene is TRBV7-9, the J gene TRBJ2-2; D remains ambiguous. The germline V gene encodes CDR1 SEHNR and CDR2 FQNEAQ (reference sequence). The ends were cut back, 8 bases at V and 8 bases at J, with 15 bases in the middle. This CDR3 spans 13 amino acids. DNA of the CDR3: TGTGCCAGCCACCTGCCCCCGGCGGGGGAGCTGTTTTTT. Its protein product is CASHLPPAGELFF.

J is TRBJ1-5 and V is TRBV7-3, with D perhaps matching TRBD1 (5 bases). In germline, CDR1 is SGHTA, CDR2 FQGTGA. The CDR3 is made up of 16 amino acids. V lost 1 base, J lost 6 bases, and 16 bases lay in between. The CDR3 sequence is CASSLKGRESPQPQHF. The CDR3 DNA sequence: TGTGCCAGCAGCTTAAAAGGCAGGGAGTCGCCTCAGCCCCAGCATTTT.

V usage is TRBV6-6 and J usage is TRBJ2-7, with TRBD1 as a possible D gene (6 bases). Trimming removed 2 bases at V and 4 bases at J, with 12 bases between. This CDR3 has 14 amino acids. Germline loops: CDR1 MNHNY, CDR2 SVGAGI (reference sequence). This chain's CDR3 is CASSYVDSSYEQYF. The CDR3 DNA is TGTGCCAGCAGTTACGTGGACAGCTCATACGAGCAGTACTTC.

The gene calls are TRBV9 and TRBJ2-7; TRBD2 aligns across 10 bases. This CDR3 is 14 amino acids long. The germline V gene encodes CDR1 SGDLS and CDR2 YYNGEE. V gave up 0 bases and J gave up 3 bases; unmatched junction bases: 0. CDR3 nucleotides: TGTGCCAGCAGCGTAGGGACTAGCGGCTACGAGCAGTACTTC. Amino acid sequence: CASSVGTSGYEQYF.

The chain couples TRBV27 to TRBJ2-7, with D possibly TRBD1 on 6 matching bases. V lost 6 bases and J lost 4, with 7 bases in between. Germline V gene sequence: CDR1 MNHEY, CDR2 SMNVEV (reference sequence). There are 11 residues in the CDR3. The CDR3 DNA follows: TGTGCCAGCAGACAGGGATACGAGCAGTACTTC. Its protein product is CASRQGYEQYF.

This sequence joins TRBV4-3 and TRBJ2-5, with a weak D call TRBD2 (6 bases). The CDR3 sequence is 15 residues long. Between the trimmed V and J ends, which lost 0 bases and 3 bases, there was a span of 11 bases. Germline CDR1 is LGHNA and CDR2 is YSLEER. CDR3 in DNA: TGCGCCAGCAGCCAAGATCGGAGGGACGAAGAGACCCAGTACTTC. Translating gives CASSQDRRDEETQYF.

The J gene is TRBJ1-2, the V gene TRBV7-9; D perhaps matches TRBD1 (5 bases). Per the germline V gene, CDR1 is SEHNR and CDR2 is FQNEAQ (reference sequence). The CDR3 loop spans 13 amino acids. The germline V and J ends were trimmed by 5 bases and 6 bases, with 13 bases remaining between them. Here the CDR3 reads CASSSNQGNGYTF. CDR3 in DNA: TGTGCCAGCAGCAGCAACCAGGGAAATGGCTACACCTTC.

The chain links TRBV5-1 to TRBJ1-4, with a weak D call TRBD1 (6 bases). Germline V gene sequence: CDR1 SGHRS, CDR2 YFSETQ. This CDR3 is 19 amino acids long. Trimming cost V 4 bases and J 5 bases, with 27 bases left between them. Here the CDR3 reads CASSQGGQPVGFRNEKLFF. The CDR3 DNA sequence: TGCGCCAGCAGCCAAGGGGGACAACCGGTAGGGTTTAGGAATGAAAAACTGTTTTTT.

As for this clone: Other DNA sequences of this sample code for an identical CDR3. This chain links TRBV30 with TRBJ1-1; D is unresolved. The CDR3 runs to 12 residues. The V gene lost 2 bases and the J gene lost 1 base, with 5 bases spanning the gap. CDR1 is GTSNPN and CDR2 is SVGIG in the germline V gene (reference sequence). The CDR3 protein is CAWSTRNTEAFF. DNA of the CDR3: TGTGCCTGGAGTACACGGAACACTGAAGCTTTCTTT.

This clone has just a few counts. V gene TRBV9 combines with J gene TRBJ1-3, with D perhaps TRBD1 (5 bases). Germline CDR1 is SGDLS and CDR2 is YYNGEE. This CDR3 has 16 amino acids. Trimming took 2 bases from V and 0 from J, leaving 12 bases between them. The CDR3 loop is CASSVDSLTSGNTIYF. CDR3 bases: TGTGCCAGCAGCGTTGACAGCCTGACCTCTGGAAACACCATATATTTT.

The sample holds a few counts of this clone. This sequence joins TRBV30 and TRBJ2-3; the D is unclear. The V end lost 1 base, the J end lost 6 bases, and 14 bases lay between the germline ends. The CDR3 totals 14 residues. Germline V gene data show CDR1 as GTSNPN and CDR2 as SVGIG (reference sequence). The CDR3 sequence: CAWSAGASGDTQYF. In DNA, the CDR3 is TGTGCCTGGAGTGCTGGAGCTTCCGGGGATACGCAGTATTTT. Full variable domain (remainder filled in from reference TRBV30 and TRBJ2-3): SQTIHQWPATLVQPVGSPLSLECTVEGTSNPNLYWYRQAAGRGLQLLFYSVGIGQISSEVPQNLSASRPQDRQFILSSKKLLLSDSGFYLCAWSAGASGDTQYFGPGTRLTVL.

This clone was counted once. The chain recombines TRBV7-9 with TRBJ2-1; TRBD2 agrees at 8 bases. The V and J ends lost 8 bases and 6 bases, in that order; junction bases with no gene match: 9. The CDR3 loop spans 14 amino acids. The germline V gene encodes CDR1 SEHNR and CDR2 FQNEAQ (reference sequence). CDR3 sequence (DNA): TGTGCCAGCTGTGAGCGGGAGTTATCCAATGAGCAGTTCTTC. Protein sequence: CASCERELSNEQFF.

The rearrangement links TRBV7-9 to TRBJ1-5; TRBD1 agrees at 7 bases. V gave up 5 bases and J gave up 5 bases; unmatched junction bases: 9. Germline CDR1 and CDR2: SEHNR and FQNEAQ (reference sequence). This CDR3 spans 15 amino acids. In nucleotides, the CDR3 is TGTGCCAGCAGCCCCGCGGGTCAGGGGGATCAGCCCCAGCATTTT. Residues: CASSPAGQGDQPQHF.

The chain uses TRBV30 and TRBJ1-2; D unclear. This CDR3 is 13 amino acids long. Trimming removed 3 bases from V and 7 bases from J, with 15 bases in between. The germline gives CDR1 GTSNPN, CDR2 SVGIG (reference sequence). CDR3 protein: CAWSPRSQSGYTF. The CDR3 bases are TGTGCCTGGAGCCCCCGGAGCCAAAGTGGCTACACCTTC.

The chain employs TRBV7-2 and TRBJ2-7; perhaps TRBD1 as D (6 bases). The V and J ends lost 1 base and 2 bases respectively, with 12 bases between them. Germline CDR1 SGHTA, CDR2 FQGNSA. The CDR3 is made up of 15 amino acids. CDR3 bases: TGTGCCAGCAGCTTAGACGGACAGAACCCCTACGAGCAGTACTTC. Its translation is CASSLDGQNPYEQYF. Combining the CDR3 with reference TRBV7-2 and TRBJ2-7 gives the whole variable domain GAGVSQSPSNKVTEKGKDVELRCDPISGHTALYWYRQSLGQGLEFLIYFQGNSAPDKSGLPSDRFSAERTGGSVSTLTIQRTQQEDSAVYLCASSLDGQNPYEQYFGPGTRLTVT.

This chain connects TRBV7-9 to TRBJ1-5; 7 bases align to TRBD1. CDR3 length: 15 residues. The germline V gene has CDR1 SEHNR and CDR2 FQNEAQ (reference sequence). V shed 0 bases, J shed 6 bases, and the junction held 5 bases outside the gene matches. CDR3 residues: CASSLAGGVGQPQHF. The DNA of the CDR3 is TGTGCCAGCAGCTTAGCAGGGGGCGTGGGTCAGCCCCAGCATTTT. The full variable domain, with the rest looked up from reference TRBV7-9 and TRBJ1-5, is DTGVSQNPRHKITKRGQNVTFRCDPISEHNRLYWYRQTLGQGPEFLTYFQNEAQLEKSRLLSDRFSAERPKGSFSTLEIQRTEQGDSAMYLCASSLAGGVGQPQHFGDGTRLSIL.

The chain links TRBV4-3 to TRBJ2-2, with TRBD2 identical over 7 bases. From germline, CDR1 is LGHNA and CDR2 YSLEER. V lost 2 bases to trimming and J lost 0 bases; unmatched junction nucleotides: 3. The CDR3 covers 16 residues. CDR3 nucleotides: TGCGCCAGCAGCCAATCAAGCGGGACGAACACCGGGGAGCTGTTTTTT. Protein product: CASSQSSGTNTGELFF.

The rearrangement joins TRBV9 to TRBJ1-1; 11 bases line up with TRBD1. Per germline, CDR1 SGDLS and CDR2 YYNGEE. The CDR3 sequence is 15 residues long. The V segment lost 5 bases and the J segment 4 bases; nucleotides outside the gene matches: 7. CDR3 protein: CASSEAGTGGTEAFF. DNA for the CDR3: TGTGCCAGCAGTGAGGCCGGGACAGGGGGCACTGAAGCTTTCTTT.

The chain links TRBV2 to TRBJ1-2; D possibly corresponds to TRBD1 (6 bases). The length of the CDR3 is 14 residues. V gave up 5 bases and J gave up 4 bases, with 14 bases separating them. CDR1 and CDR2 (germline): SNHLY, FYNNEI. The CDR3 bases are TGTGCCAGCAGTAGCGGACAGACCATCTATGGCTACACCTTC. It yields the protein CASSSGQTIYGYTF. Combining the CDR3 with reference TRBV2 and TRBJ1-2 gives the whole variable domain EPEVTQTPSHQVTQMGQEVILRCVPISNHLYFYWYRQILGQKVEFLVSFYNNEISEKSEIFDDQFSVERPDGSNFTLKIRSTKLEDSAMYFCASSSGQTIYGYTFGSGTRLTVV.

J is TRBJ2-7 and V is TRBV4-2; tentative D call: TRBD1 (5 bases). The CDR3 contains 16 residues. Germline CDR1 LGHNA, CDR2 YNFKEQ. V was cut by 0 bases and J by 0 bases, with 12 bases left in between. CDR3 protein: CASSQDAQGFSYEQYF. The CDR3 DNA sequence: TGTGCCAGCAGCCAAGATGCGCAGGGTTTCTCCTACGAGCAGTACTTC.